Detailed here is one TCR beta chain. Per the original methods: Amplification from reference gene primers served as the basis for estimated nucleated cell counts. The protocol was immunoSEQ multiplex PCR, while the TCRdb copy is restricted to in-frame clones and leaves out a portion. The DNA was the basis for D and trimming; V, J and clone size are from that table. The table has approximately 97,000 clones, around 87% seen once. This record belongs to a study of blood T cell repertoires in COVID-19. The germline gives CDR1 LNHDA, CDR2 SQIVND (reference sequence). V was shortened by 7 bases and J by 2 bases, with 16 bases between the two germline ends. This CDR3 is built from 15 residues.

The receptor comes from a human donor in a cohort sampled during active COVID-19. Specimen: peripheral blood. This chain uses TRBV19 with TRBJ2-3; D is perhaps TRBD1 (6 bases). CDR3 coding DNA: TGTGCCAGTACCCAAGGGGGATCTCTCACAGATACGCAGTATTTT. This sequence encodes CASTQGGSLTDTQYF.